A single sample is the source of the 23 T cell receptor beta chains below, sequenced in a study of T-cell reconstitution after alpha-beta-depleted transplantation in children. Using unique molecular identifiers, the investigators prepared the TCRbeta library. TCRdb reanalysed the PCR reads using MiXCR and keeps one entry per CDR3 protein. The sample records hundreds of thousands of distinct CDR3 sequences, under 30% being singletons. Sample: PBMCs, mostly from graft donor cells, taken 360 days after TCRalphabeta/CD19-depleted stem cell transplant. These receptors were obtained from a boy younger than two who had a stem cell transplant for acute myeloid leukemia, so the T cells may come from the graft donor.

V and J are TRBV12-3 or TRBV12-4 and TRBJ1-1, with D perhaps TRBD1 (5 bases). The CDR3 consists of 8 residues. V gave up 8 bases and J gave up 10 bases, with 5 bases separating them. The CDR3 loop is CASGAAFF. The CDR3 DNA sequence: TGTGCCAGCGGGGCAGCTTTCTTT.

The chain recombines TRBV5-1 with TRBJ1-1; D possibly corresponds to TRBD1 (5 bases). V was cut by 2 bases and J by 4 bases, with 18 bases left in between. The CDR3 is made up of 16 amino acids. Germline CDR1 is SGHRS and CDR2 is YFSETQ. The CDR3 loop reads CASSFLELGASTEAFF. The CDR3 nucleotides read TGCGCCAGCAGCTTCCTCGAGTTAGGGGCATCCACTGAAGCTTTCTTT.

The chain employs TRBV20-1 and TRBJ2-7, with 7 nucleotides matching TRBD1. The CDR3 contains 15 residues. Germline loops: CDR1 DFQATT, CDR2 SNEGSKA (reference sequence). Trimming took 3 bases from V and 2 from J; bases not matched to a gene: 10. The CDR3 DNA reads TGCAGTGCTAGCCTCGGGACAGTAAATACCTACGAGCAGTACTTC. It translates to CSASLGTVNTYEQYF.

This clonotype was detected only a few times. The rearrangement uses TRBV7-8 and TRBJ1-1, with TRBD1 matching 8 bases. J was trimmed by 1 base and V by 5 bases; bases with no gene match: 9. This CDR3 has 16 amino acids. Per germline, CDR1 SGHVS and CDR2 FQNEAQ. CDR3 sequence reads: CASSLITGTGNTEAFF. The CDR3 nucleotides are TGTGCCAGCAGCCTCATTACTGGGACAGGGAACACTGAAGCTTTCTTT.

J is TRBJ2-1 and V is TRBV4-3, with TRBD2 matching 7 bases. Germline V gene lookup returns CDR1 LGHNA and CDR2 YSLEER. V was pared by 0 bases and J by 0 bases, with 8 bases of the junction left unmatched. This CDR3 spans 18 amino acids. CDR3: CASSQDRLAVSSYNEQFF. DNA of the CDR3: TGCGCCAGCAGCCAAGATAGACTAGCTGTGAGCTCCTACAATGAGCAGTTCTTC.

V and J are TRBV20-1 and TRBJ1-5, with D hard to call. The CDR3 length is 12 residues. Germline-derived CDR1 and CDR2 are DFQATT and SNEGSKA (reference sequence). Trimming cost V 1 base and J 2 bases, with 3 bases left between them. The CDR3 loop reads CSARGGNQPQHF. As DNA, the CDR3 is TGCAGTGCTAGAGGTGGCAATCAGCCCCAGCATTTT.

The rearrangement uses TRBV7-9 and TRBJ2-3; tentative D call: TRBD2 (6 bases). The CDR3 is 16 residues long. Germline V CDR1 and CDR2: SEHNR, FQNEAQ (reference sequence). V shed 0 bases and J shed 2 bases, with 12 bases lying between them. The CDR3 loop reads CASSLAGGSNTDTQYF. In DNA, the CDR3 is TGTGCCAGCAGCTTAGCAGGAGGGTCCAACACAGATACGCAGTATTTT.

In its sample, this clonotype was seen a few times. V gene TRBV4-3 combines with J gene TRBJ2-7, with 7 bases identical to TRBD2. Trimming cost V 0 bases and J 3 bases; bases outside gene matches: 14. Germline V gives CDR1 LGHNA, CDR2 YSLEER. The CDR3 is 18 amino acids. The CDR3 loop is CASSQDANWGGPYYEQYF. The CDR3 bases are TGCGCCAGCAGCCAAGATGCCAATTGGGGGGGACCTTACTACGAGCAGTACTTC.

In regard to this clonotype: Just one base apart from a much larger clone, this may be a read error. This chain links TRBV6-2 or TRBV6-3 with TRBJ2-7, with D possibly matching TRBD1 (6 bases). Germline V gene data show CDR1 as MNHEY and CDR2 as SVGEGT. With 4 bases removed from V and 2 bases from J, the gap between germline ends came to 12 bases. The length of the CDR3 is 14 residues. CDR3 nucleotide sequence: TGTGCCAGCAGTTTCGGACAGCCTGCCTACGAGCAGTACTTC. It translates to CASSFGQPAYEQYF.

This clonotype was seen at least ten times. The V gene is TRBV28, the J gene TRBJ1-5, with 8 positions matching TRBD1. V dropped 5 bases and J dropped 2; count of bases not matched to a gene: 8. The CDR3 loop spans 16 amino acids. Germline-derived CDR1 and CDR2 are MDHEN and SYDVKM. CDR3 residues: CASSGTRGLRNQPQHF. CDR3 nucleotides: TGTGCCAGCAGTGGAACCAGGGGGCTGCGCAATCAGCCCCAGCATTTT.

The CDR3 is CASRKGGGSNQPQHF. Here the CDR3 DNA reads TGTGCCAGCAGAAAGGGAGGGGGGAGCAATCAGCCCCAGCATTTT. The rearrangement links TRBV12-3 or TRBV12-4 to TRBJ1-5, with D perhaps matching TRBD1 (6 bases). The germline V and J ends were trimmed by 6 bases and 1 base, with 13 bases remaining between them. The CDR3 has 15 residues.

This clonotype was counted many times. The gene calls are TRBV12-3 or TRBV12-4 and TRBJ2-2, with TRBD2 matching over 16 bases. The CDR3 extends over 18 amino acids. J gave up 4 bases and V 6 bases, and 8 bases lay outside the gene matches. DNA of the CDR3: TGTGCCAGCAGCCGGGGACTAGCGGGGGGGGGAGGCACCGGGGAGCTGTTTTTT. It encodes CASSRGLAGGGGTGELFF.

The genes are TRBV12-3 or TRBV12-4 and TRBJ1-1; D gene uncertain. This CDR3 region has 17 residues. Deletions cut 1 base from V and 1 base from J, with 16 bases between. The CDR3 spells CASSLVAFRTWNTEAFF. The DNA for the CDR3 is TGTGCCAGCAGTTTAGTAGCTTTTAGGACCTGGAACACTGAAGCTTTCTTT.

The chain links TRBV25-1 to TRBJ2-1, with a tentative D call TRBD2 (7 bases). V lost 2 bases to trimming and J lost 1 base, with 12 bases between them. CDR3 length: 16 residues. Germline CDR1 MGHDK, CDR2 SYGVNS. CDR3 DNA: TGTGCCAGCAGTGAAGATAGGGGGGGTTCCTACAATGAGCAGTTCTTC. Translated: CASSEDRGGSYNEQFF.

This clonotype has a handful of counts. This chain connects TRBV6-1 to TRBJ2-5; D call uncertain. Trimming took 8 bases from V and 7 from J, leaving 20 bases between them. The germline CDR1 and CDR2 sequences are MNHNS and SASEGT. The CDR3 is 14 amino acids. The CDR3, as DNA: TGTGCCAGCGATGGGCGCCTCGGTATTGGGACCCAGTACTTC. It translates to CASDGRLGIGTQYF.

The genes are TRBV10-3 and TRBJ2-7; TRBD2 matches 9 bases. The V gene end was trimmed by 4 bases and the J gene end by 6 bases; junction bases not matched to a gene: 10. This CDR3 is 15 amino acids long. Germline CDR1 is ENHRY and CDR2 is SYGVKD. CDR3 sequence: CAISGGGGSPGEQYF. The CDR3 DNA reads as TGTGCCATCAGTGGCGGGGGGGGATCCCCGGGCGAGCAGTACTTC.

In nucleotides, the CDR3 is TGTGCCAGCGTTCGATCACGTGGGCGGACGAACACCGGGGAGCTGTTTTTT. Translation: CASVRSRGRTNTGELFF. The chain carries TRBV5-6 and TRBJ2-2; D unresolved. V was trimmed by 7 bases and J by 0 bases, leaving 19 bases between them. This CDR3 is 17 amino acids long. Germline CDR1 is SGHDT and CDR2 is YYEEEE.

The chain joins TRBV12-3 or TRBV12-4 to TRBJ2-2, with 8 nucleotides matching TRBD1. The CDR3 covers 13 residues. The V segment lost 8 bases and the J segment 4 bases; nucleotides outside the gene matches: 3. The CDR3 DNA sequence: TGTGCCAGCCTGGACAGGGTCACCGGGGAGCTGTTTTTT. This encodes CASLDRVTGELFF.

The chain carries TRBV10-3 and TRBJ2-7; 10 bases agree with TRBD2. V was pared by 3 bases and J by 2 bases, with 4 bases of the junction left unmatched. Germline CDR1 ENHRY, CDR2 SYGVKD. The CDR3 runs to 15 residues. CDR3 loop: CAISDRTSGTYEQYV. CDR3 in DNA: TGTGCCATCAGTGATAGGACTAGCGGTACCTACGAGCAGTACGTC.

This chain links TRBV6-1 with TRBJ2-3; 10 nucleotides line up with TRBD2. V lost 7 bases and J lost 4; bases outside the gene matches: 8. Germline values: CDR1 MNHNS, CDR2 SASEGT. This CDR3 is 15 amino acids long. CDR3: CASKQSGGAADTQYF. The CDR3 nucleotides read TGTGCCAGCAAACAAAGCGGGGGGGCCGCAGATACGCAGTATTTT.

The chain couples TRBV12-3 or TRBV12-4 to TRBJ1-1; D not certain. The CDR3 covers 14 residues. The V end was cut by 1 base, the J end by 1 base, with 7 bases between. The DNA for the CDR3 is TGTGCCAGCAGTTTAGGTCCGAGGAACACTGAAGCTTTCTTT. This gives the protein CASSLGPRNTEAFF.

The chain couples TRBV29-1 to TRBJ2-6; either TRBD1 or TRBD2 may supply D (5 bases each). V lost 3 bases to trimming and J lost 2 bases, with 8 bases between them. The CDR3 has 14 amino acids. The germline V gene has CDR1 SQVTM and CDR2 ANQGSEA. The CDR3 sequence: CSVDEGPGANVLTF. CDR3 coding DNA: TGCAGCGTTGATGAGGGACCTGGGGCCAACGTCCTGACTTTC.

This clonotype occurred many times. J is TRBJ2-5 and V is TRBV20-1; no firm D call. This CDR3 has 11 amino acids. V gave up 5 bases and J gave up 3 bases, with 7 bases separating them. The germline CDR1 and CDR2 sequences are DFQATT and SNEGSKA (reference sequence). As DNA, the CDR3 is TGCAGTGCTCAGGAGAAAGAGACCCAGTACTTC. It yields the protein CSAQEKETQYF.